The clone carrying this T cell receptor (beta chain) was observed at least ten times. Its antigen is unknown. TCRdb's copy holds only in-frame clones and misses some; the assay was immunoSEQ multiplex PCR. The table records over 65,000 clones, approximately 87% of them present only once. The data were obtained in a study of T cell responses to AZD1222 COVID-19 vaccine. Looking at the study overall: The analysis combined second doses at about 4 or about 12 weeks. Study observations and caveats: Samples come after the peak T cell response, not at day 14. Among vaccine-associated CD4 TCRs, coverage spanned spike, with dominance at 160-218 and 743-854. Among the donors, most were white British and more were female, and clonal diversity was possibly underestimated.

The source of this sequence is an adult in good health. Specimen: peripheral blood, collected on day 0 of AZD1222 vaccination.

The CDR3 region has the DNA TGTGCCAGCAGCCCCGGGGGCAATCAGCCCCAGCATTTT. It codes for CASSPGGNQPQHF. V gene TRBV7-2 combines with J gene TRBJ1-5; D is unresolved. Germline V gene data show CDR1 as SGHTA and CDR2 as FQGNSA. Trimming took 5 bases from V and 2 from J, leaving 7 bases between them. The CDR3 length is 13 residues.